This T cell receptor (beta chain) was recovered during a study of cytomegalovirus exposure and HLA in healthy donors. General study results and limits: As confirmed in vitro, a few CMV-associated chains were specific for CMV antigens.

PCR was performed using 60 Vbeta and 13 Jbeta primers. Produced via immunoSEQ multiplex PCR; TCRdb's table is partial and in-frame only. The sample gives about 190,000 clones, almost 85% of which show up once; approximately 0.26% is in the top ten. A remark on this clone: Antigen unknown. Other nucleotide sequences in the sample specify the same CDR3.

The germline V gene encodes CDR1 SGHRS and CDR2 YFSETQ. V lost 0 bases and J lost 6; bases outside the gene matches: 18. The CDR3 is 20 amino acids. Sequenced material: PBMCs. The chain couples TRBV5-1 to TRBJ1-6, with 7 nucleotides matching TRBD1. This TCR came from a boy between 10 and 17 years old in good health and CMV-seronegative. CDR3 bases: TGCGCCAGCAGCTTGGTGGGGGGACAGAGTCTATGGGGGAGTAATTCACCCCTCCACTTT. It encodes CASSLVGGQSLWGSNSPLHF.